The 5 T cell receptor beta chains listed next were all sequenced from one sample in a study of cytomegalovirus exposure and HLA in healthy donors. PCR employed 60 Vbeta and 13 Jbeta primers. Libraries were prepared by immunoSEQ multiplex PCR; TCRdb keeps only in-frame clonotypes and omits some of them. This sample yields 65,000 to 95,000 clones, of which under 80% are seen a single time; over 10% belongs to the top ten. Sequenced sample: PBMCs. These receptors originate from a human donor in good health.

This chain links TRBV27 with TRBJ1-4; the match to TRBD1 covers 8 bases. The CDR3 is 19 residues long. Unmatched junction bases numbered 16, after V lost 5 bases and J lost 2 bases. Per germline, CDR1 MNHEY and CDR2 SMNVEV (reference sequence). Written as DNA, the CDR3 is TGTGCCAGCAGTCAGGGAGGTGGGCAGGGGGCGCCGACTAATGAAAAACTGTTTTTT. Translation gives CASSQGGGQGAPTNEKLFF.

This chain uses TRBV29-1 with TRBJ2-7, with 7 bases lining up with TRBD1. CDR1 is SQVTM, CDR2 ANQGSEA, per germline. V lost 2 bases and J lost 0; bases outside the gene matches: 7. This CDR3 is built from 15 residues. The DNA of the CDR3 is TGCAGCGTTGAATATTCGGGACAGAGCTCCTACGAGCAGTACTTC. Translated, it gives CSVEYSGQSSYEQYF.

The chain links TRBV5-1 to TRBJ2-7; 7 positions agree with TRBD1. The CDR3 contains 15 residues. Germline CDR1 SGHRS, CDR2 YFSETQ. J was trimmed by 2 bases and V by 4 bases; bases with no gene match: 9. This CDR3 is CASSPPRDSAYEQYF. DNA of the CDR3: TGCGCCAGCAGCCCACCCCGGGACAGCGCCTACGAGCAGTACTTC.

The V call is TRBV13, the J call TRBJ1-5; 11 bases are a match to TRBD1. Per the germline V gene, CDR1 is PRHDT and CDR2 is FYEKMQ (reference sequence). This CDR3 contains 15 residues. V trimming: 5 bases; J trimming: 6 bases; junction bases outside the gene matches: 6. Here the CDR3 reads CASSLGTGGSQPQHF. CDR3 DNA: TGTGCCAGCAGCCTTGGGACAGGGGGTAGTCAGCCCCAGCATTTT.

The chain employs TRBV2 and TRBJ2-1; 9 bases fit TRBD2. J was trimmed by 6 bases and V by 6 bases; bases with no gene match: 3. Per germline, CDR1 SNHLY and CDR2 FYNNEI. The CDR3 extends over 13 amino acids. DNA of the CDR3: TGTGCCAGCAGAGCGGGGGGCCGCAATGAGCAGTTCTTC. As protein: CASRAGGRNEQFF.